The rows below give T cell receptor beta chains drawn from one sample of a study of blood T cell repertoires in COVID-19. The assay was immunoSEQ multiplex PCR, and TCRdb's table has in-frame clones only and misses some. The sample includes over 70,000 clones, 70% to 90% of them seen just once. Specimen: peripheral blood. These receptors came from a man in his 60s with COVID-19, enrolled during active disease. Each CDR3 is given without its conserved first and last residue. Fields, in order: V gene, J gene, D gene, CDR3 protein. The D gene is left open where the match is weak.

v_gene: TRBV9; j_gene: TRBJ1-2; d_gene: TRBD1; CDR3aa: ASSHGQGTDGYT
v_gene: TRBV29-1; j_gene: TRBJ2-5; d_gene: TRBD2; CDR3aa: SAWTSGTQETQY
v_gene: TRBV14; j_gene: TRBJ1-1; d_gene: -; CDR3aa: ASSQNLNTEAF
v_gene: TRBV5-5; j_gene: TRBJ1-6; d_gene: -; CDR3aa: ASSLGSGHIPLH
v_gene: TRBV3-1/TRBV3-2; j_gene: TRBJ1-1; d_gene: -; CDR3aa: ASSLGGQRMAF
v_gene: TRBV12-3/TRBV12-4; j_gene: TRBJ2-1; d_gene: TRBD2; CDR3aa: ASSPGLAMLF
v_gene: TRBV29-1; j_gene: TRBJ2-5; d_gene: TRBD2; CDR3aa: SVVGSGRSETQY
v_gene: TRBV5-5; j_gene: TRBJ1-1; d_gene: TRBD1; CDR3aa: ASSGGQRNTEAF
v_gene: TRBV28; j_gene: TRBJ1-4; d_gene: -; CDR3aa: ASSLSGTTYEKLF
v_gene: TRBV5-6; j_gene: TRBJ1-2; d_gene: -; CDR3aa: ASSWAGTPKGGYT
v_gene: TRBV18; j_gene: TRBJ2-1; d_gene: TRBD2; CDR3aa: ASSPRALAGEGNEQF
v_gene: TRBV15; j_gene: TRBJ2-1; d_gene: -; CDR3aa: ATRQDSSYNEQF
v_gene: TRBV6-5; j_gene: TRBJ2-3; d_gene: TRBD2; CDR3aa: ASMEGTNRDTQY
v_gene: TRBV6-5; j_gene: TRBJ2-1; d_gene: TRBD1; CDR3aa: ASGQDRSSYNEQF
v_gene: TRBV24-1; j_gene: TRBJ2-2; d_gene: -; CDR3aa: ATSGAKRPNTGELF
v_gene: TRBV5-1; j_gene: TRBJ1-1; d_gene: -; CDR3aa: ASSLIPRENTEAF
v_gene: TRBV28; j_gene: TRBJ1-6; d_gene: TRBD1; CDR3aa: ASTPTGHNSPLH
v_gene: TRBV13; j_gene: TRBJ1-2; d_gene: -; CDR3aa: ASSLGGGGSYGYT
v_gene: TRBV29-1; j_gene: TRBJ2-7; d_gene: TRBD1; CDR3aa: SGQGDYEQY
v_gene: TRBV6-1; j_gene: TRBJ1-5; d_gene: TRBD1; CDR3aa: ASSESTGAAWPQH
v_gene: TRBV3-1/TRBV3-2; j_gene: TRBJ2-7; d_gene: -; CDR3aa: ASSQEGGLMLTHSYEQY
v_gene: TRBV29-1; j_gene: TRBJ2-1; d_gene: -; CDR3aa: SAGRQGSYNEQF
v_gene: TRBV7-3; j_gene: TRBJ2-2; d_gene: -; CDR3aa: ASSLRRSGELF
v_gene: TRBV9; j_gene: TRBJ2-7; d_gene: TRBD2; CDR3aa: ASSASSGSTYEQY
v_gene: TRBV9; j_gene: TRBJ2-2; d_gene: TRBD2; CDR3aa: ASSAGGGYTGELF
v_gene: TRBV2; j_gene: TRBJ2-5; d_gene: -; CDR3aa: ASRDTGPETQY
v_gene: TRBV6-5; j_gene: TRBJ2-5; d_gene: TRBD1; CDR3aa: ASSYYSGGETQY
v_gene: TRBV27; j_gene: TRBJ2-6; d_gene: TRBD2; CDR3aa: ASRLLAGGAGANVLT
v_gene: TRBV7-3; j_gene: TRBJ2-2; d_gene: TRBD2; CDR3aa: ASSPSRSGGPNTGELF
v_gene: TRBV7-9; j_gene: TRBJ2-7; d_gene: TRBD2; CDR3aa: ASSLLAGGSYEQY
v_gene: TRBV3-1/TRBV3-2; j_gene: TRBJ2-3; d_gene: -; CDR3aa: ASSHPSDSSDRDTQY